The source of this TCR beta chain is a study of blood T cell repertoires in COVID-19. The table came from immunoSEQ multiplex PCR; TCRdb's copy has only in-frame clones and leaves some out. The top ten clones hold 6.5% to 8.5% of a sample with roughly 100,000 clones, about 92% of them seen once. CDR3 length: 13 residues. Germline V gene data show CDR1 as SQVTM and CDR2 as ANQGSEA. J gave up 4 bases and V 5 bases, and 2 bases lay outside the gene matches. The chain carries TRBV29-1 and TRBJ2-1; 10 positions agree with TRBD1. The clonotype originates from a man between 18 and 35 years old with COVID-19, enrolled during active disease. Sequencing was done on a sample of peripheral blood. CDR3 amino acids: CSVPGQGYNEQFF. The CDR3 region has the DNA TGCAGCGTTCCGGGACAGGGGTACAATGAGCAGTTCTTC.